A single sample is the source of the 20 T cell receptor beta chains below, sequenced in a study of regulatory T cells in long-lasting Graves disease (dated by TCRdb to the early 2020s). What the time point label conveys for this sample: newly diagnosed GD, antithyroid drugs for less than 3 months. For both TCR sequencing and RNA sequencing, RNA was extracted from PBMCs in TRIzol. The protocol used for the library was multiplex PCR. Data came from an Illumina HiSeq 4000. To build TCR beta libraries, CDR3 regions were amplified by Arm-PCR using iRepertoire HTBI primers. Starting from the raw public reads, TCRdb applied fastp trimming at Q25, assembled clones with MiXCR and retained in-frame beta chains. One record per CDR3 amino acid sequence lists the most common genes and DNA. Present in this sample are about 530,000 distinct CDR3 sequences, more than 15% of which were seen just once. The top ten constitute 25% of the sample.

This same sample was also taken into another study, of T cells in Graves' hyperthyroidism and ophthalmopathy.

Source: peripheral blood mononuclear cells (PBMCs), taken at new diagnosis, from a patient treated with antithyroid drugs. The receptors stem from a woman aged 40 to 65 with Graves disease. Donor details come from another sample of the same person, matched by shared clones.

For the CDR3, the DNA is TGTGCCATCAGAGCTACAGGGAAAGAGACCCAGTACTTC. Translated: CAIRATGKETQYF. The V call is TRBV10-3, the J call TRBJ2-5; weak D call: TRBD1 (6 bases). V was pared by 6 bases and J by 3 bases, with 11 bases between. Germline values: CDR1 ENHRY, CDR2 SYGVKD. This CDR3 comprises 13 residues.

This clonotype has at least ten counts. This chain uses TRBV5-1 with TRBJ2-7; 11 nucleotides agree with TRBD2. Germline V gives CDR1 SGHRS, CDR2 YFSETQ. The CDR3 totals 15 residues. The V segment lost 1 base and the J segment 3 bases; nucleotides outside the gene matches: 3. The CDR3 here is CASSLSGLADYEQYF. The CDR3 nucleotides are TGCGCCAGCAGCTTGTCGGGACTAGCGGACTACGAGCAGTACTTC.

There are many counts of this clonotype. This sequence joins TRBV20-1 and TRBJ1-2; 7 bases align to TRBD1. The CDR3 loop spans 16 amino acids. The junction had 13 bases not matched to a gene; V was cut back by 0 bases and J by 6 bases. Germline V gene data show CDR1 as DFQATT and CDR2 as SNEGSKA (reference sequence). CDR3 sequence: CSARDVKDRPWDGYTF. The CDR3 region has the DNA TGCAGTGCTAGAGACGTGAAGGACAGGCCATGGGATGGCTACACCTTC.

Regarding this clonotype: This could be a read error, since a much larger clone is one nucleotide away. This chain joins TRBV7-9 and TRBJ2-1; 12 bases are shared with TRBD2. The germline V gene has CDR1 SEHNR and CDR2 FQNEAQ (reference sequence). This CDR3 has 15 residues. CDR3 protein: CTSIASGGAHHEQFF. In DNA form, the CDR3 reads TGTACCAGCATCGCTAGCGGGGGGGCCCATCATGAGCAGTTCTTC.

The gene calls are TRBV3-1 and TRBJ2-7; 9 bases align to TRBD1. Germline V gene sequence: CDR1 LGHDT, CDR2 YNNKEL (reference sequence). Trimming cost V 5 bases and J 7 bases; bases outside gene matches: 12. The CDR3 extends over 15 amino acids. The CDR3 bases are TGTGCCAGCAGCTTGGGACAGGGAAGGGCCATAGAGCAGTACTTC. Translated, it gives CASSLGQGRAIEQYF.

This clonotype has a count of ten or more. The V gene is TRBV18, the J gene TRBJ2-5, with D perhaps matching TRBD1 (6 bases). The CDR3 spans 15 residues. V was clipped by 3 bases and J by 0 bases, with 11 bases between them. In germline, CDR1 is KGHSH, CDR2 LQKENI. The CDR3 is CASSPKDRHQETQYF. In nucleotides, the CDR3 is TGTGCCAGCTCACCGAAGGACAGACACCAAGAGACCCAGTACTTC.

This clonotype showed up many times. The rearrangement uses TRBV2 and TRBJ2-7, with D unclear. V dropped 5 bases and J dropped 0 bases, with 11 bases sitting between them. The CDR3 has 14 amino acids. From germline, CDR1 is SNHLY and CDR2 FYNNEI. Here the CDR3 reads CASSRGVSSYEQYF. The CDR3 region has the DNA TGTGCCAGCAGTCGTGGCGTTAGCTCCTACGAGCAGTACTTC.

This chain connects TRBV19 to TRBJ2-3; 9 nucleotides align to TRBD1. V was pared by 6 bases and J by 4 bases, with 14 bases of the junction left unmatched. The germline gives CDR1 LNHDA, CDR2 SQIVND (reference sequence). The CDR3 is 17 residues long. CDR3 bases: TGTGCCAGTAGCCGTTCTCCGGACAGGGGATGGCCAGATACGCAGTATTTT. Its translation is CASSRSPDRGWPDTQYF.

Of note for this clonotype: The junction departs from germline at one end; a sequencing error may be responsible. V and J are TRBV4-1 and TRBJ1-6, with a tentative D call TRBD1 (5 bases). The CDR3 loop spans 15 amino acids. CDR1 and CDR2 from the germline V gene are MGHRA and YSYEKL. This CDR3 is CVSSQDGRGNSPLHF. The CDR3 DNA reads as TGCGTCAGCAGCCAAGATGGGAGGGGTAATTCACCCCTCCACTTT.

The gene calls are TRBV6-1 and TRBJ2-7; 10 bases are shared with TRBD1. Germline CDR1 reads MNHNS; CDR2 reads SASEGT. Trimming removed 4 bases from V and 4 bases from J; junction bases left unmatched: 10. The CDR3 has 16 residues. CDR3 protein: CASSGSLGQGLYEQYF. The CDR3 coding sequence is TGTGCCAGCAGTGGGAGCCTGGGACAGGGGTTGTACGAGCAGTACTTC.

This clonotype was detected ten times or more. A junction boundary mismatches the germline segment, possibly from a read error. The chain uses TRBV7-9 and TRBJ2-3; D uncertain. Germline V gene sequence: CDR1 SEHNR, CDR2 FQNEAQ (reference sequence). The CDR3 has 15 residues. The CDR3 nucleotides read TGCGCCAGCAGCTTTGAGGAAACTAGCACAGATACGCAGTATTTT. It yields the protein CASSFEETSTDTQYF.

This clonotype was detected only a few times. The CDR3 here is CASSFGSGLYEQYF. The DNA of the CDR3 is TGTGCCAGCAGCTTTGGCAGCGGGCTCTACGAGCAGTACTTC. The V and J genes are TRBV2 and TRBJ2-7; perhaps TRBD2 as D (6 bases). Germline V gene lookup returns CDR1 SNHLY and CDR2 FYNNEI. V was trimmed by 6 bases and J by 3 bases, leaving 15 bases between them. CDR3 length: 14 residues.

This clonotype was seen many times. The chain recombines TRBV20-1 with TRBJ2-5; possibly TRBD2 for D (6 bases). The CDR3 sequence is 12 residues long. V lost 5 bases and J lost 5, with 12 bases in between. Looked up from germline, CDR1 is DFQATT and CDR2 is SNEGSKA (reference sequence). The CDR3 region is CSASRAGETQYF. CDR3 sequence (DNA): TGCAGTGCTTCTAGGGCGGGGGAGACCCAGTACTTC.

This clonotype was recorded a few times. The chain carries TRBV7-9 and TRBJ1-4; possible D gene TRBD1, 6 bases. The germline V gene has CDR1 SEHNR and CDR2 FQNEAQ (reference sequence). CDR3 size: 15 residues. V lost 6 bases and J 8 bases, leaving 19 bases between the germline ends. The CDR3 DNA sequence: TGTGCCAGCAGTACGAATCTCGCGGGGGGCGAAAAACTGTTTTTT. It is translated as CASSTNLAGGEKLFF.

Points on this clonotype: This sequence may be a read error, since a much larger clone differs from it by one base. The chain carries TRBV12-3 or TRBV12-4 and TRBJ2-5; D is unclear. V lost 6 bases and J 1 base, leaving 15 bases between the germline ends. This CDR3 region has 15 residues. CDR3 amino acids: CASRLRSRFQETQYF. In DNA form, the CDR3 reads TGTGCCAGCAGGCTCAGGTCGCGGTTCCAAGAGACCCAGTACTTC.

Many counts were recorded for this clonotype. J is TRBJ1-2 and V is TRBV28, with D perhaps TRBD1 (5 bases). V lost 6 bases and J 3 bases, leaving 17 bases between the germline ends. The germline gives CDR1 MDHEN, CDR2 SYDVKM. The CDR3 spans 15 residues. Here the CDR3 DNA reads TGTGCCAGCAGCTTCCTCTTCGGGGGTGACTATGGCTACACCTTC. As protein: CASSFLFGGDYGYTF.

The DNA of the CDR3 is TGTGCCAGCAGCGTAGATCCGGGGCCGAACACTGAAGCTTTCTTT. Translating it yields CASSVDPGPNTEAFF. The chain uses TRBV9 and TRBJ1-1; D perhaps matches TRBD1 (5 bases). Looked up from germline, CDR1 is SGDLS and CDR2 is YYNGEE. The CDR3 spans 15 residues. Trimming removed 0 bases from V and 1 base from J, with 10 bases in between.

The J gene is TRBJ1-1, the V gene TRBV7-9, with unresolved D. Germline V lookup: CDR1 SEHNR, CDR2 FQNEAQ (reference sequence). The length of the CDR3 is 11 residues. The V end was cut by 5 bases, the J end by 5 bases, with 6 bases between. The CDR3 sequence is CASSPVTEAFF. The CDR3 nucleotides are TGTGCCAGCAGCCCTGTAACTGAAGCTTTCTTT.

This clonotype appeared once. This may be a read error: a much more frequent sequence differs by one nucleotide. The chain has TRBV18 and TRBJ1-5; no clear D. CDR3 length: 17 residues. Germline CDR1 and CDR2: KGHSH and LQKENI. This CDR3 is CASSPRQFGDSNQLQHF. DNA for the CDR3: TGTGCCAGCTCACCACGGCAGTTTGGGGATAGCAATCAGCTCCAGCATTTT.

The V call is TRBV11-3, the J call TRBJ2-7; no firm D call. Germline values: CDR1 SGHNT, CDR2 YENEEA. V lost 1 base to trimming and J lost 4 bases, with 8 bases between them. The CDR3 contains 13 residues. CDR3 protein: CASSLGVEYEQYF. The CDR3 coding sequence is TGTGCCAGCAGCTTAGGCGTGGAATACGAGCAGTACTTC. The variable domain in full, with the rest retrieved from reference TRBV11-3 and TRBJ2-7, is EAGVVQSPRYKIIEKKQPVAFWCNPISGHNTLYWYLQNLGQGPELLIRYENEEAVDDSQLPKDRFSAERLKGVDSTLKIQPAELGDSAVYLCASSLGVEYEQYFGPGTRLTVT.